The 28 T cell receptor beta chains given below trace back to one sample, sequenced in a study of shared clonotypes between healthy human individuals. CD45RO negativity and positive selection for CCR7 defined naive CD8 cells, a population that excluded terminally differentiated effector memory CD45RA+ cells. Libraries were prepared by immunoSEQ multiplex PCR; TCRdb keeps only in-frame clonotypes and omits some of them. The sample consists of some 800,000 clones, almost 95% of them appearing once. Sequenced material: naive CD8+ T cells sorted from blood. The source of these receptors is a man younger than 40 in good health.

This chain joins TRBV21-1 and TRBJ2-2; no DNA check was done on the table's D call, TRBD1. TRBV21-1 is labeled a pseudogene. The CDR3 is 15 amino acids. The CDR3 bases are TGTGCCAGCTTTACCGGGACAGGGGGGACCGGGGAGCTGTTTTTT. This codes for CASFTGTGGTGELFF.

The CDR3 region has the DNA TGTGCCACCACTAACAGGGGAGAAGCTTTCTTT. This encodes CATTNRGEAFF. This chain connects TRBV19 to TRBJ1-1; TRBD1 aligns across 7 bases. The V and J ends lost 10 bases and 8 bases, in that order; junction bases with no gene match: 7. Germline CDR1 reads LNHDA; CDR2 reads SQIVND (reference sequence). The CDR3 covers 11 residues.

In DNA, the CDR3 is TGTGCCAGCAGCTTGCCGGGACAGGGGGAACTTTCGGGAGCCTACGAGCAGTACTTC. Its protein product is CASSLPGQGELSGAYEQYF. This chain links TRBV5-5 with TRBJ2-7; 11 bases are a match to TRBD1. Germline CDR1 and CDR2: SGHKS and YYEKEE (reference sequence). This CDR3 has 19 residues. After removal of 1 base from V and 2 bases from J, the junction contained 14 bases not matched to a gene. The whole variable domain, remainder taken from reference TRBV5-5 and TRBJ2-7, is DAGVTQSPTHLIKTRGQQVTLRCSPISGHKSVSWYQQVLGQGPQFIFQYYEKEERGRGNFPDRFSARQFPNYSSELNVNALLLGDSALYLCASSLPGQGELSGAYEQYFGPGTRLTVT.

Regarding this clone: Germline is not matched at one junction end, which may reflect a read error. This chain's CDR3 is CASSLESGEETQYF. The DNA of the CDR3 is TGTGCTAGCAGCTTAGAATCGGGGGAAGAGACCCAGTACTTC. The chain links TRBV7-7 to TRBJ2-5, with D possibly matching TRBD2 (6 bases). Germline V CDR1 and CDR2: SSHAT, FNYEAQ (reference sequence). The CDR3 length is 14 residues.

This chain links TRBV7-9 with TRBJ1-2; the D is unclear. Germline V gene lookup returns CDR1 SEHNR and CDR2 FQNEAQ (reference sequence). The CDR3 runs 14 residues. V lost 7 bases to trimming and J lost 3 bases, with 15 bases between them. The DNA of the CDR3 is TGTGCCAGCAAGTCGGCAGCCTTCGACTATGGCTACACCTTC. Protein product: CASKSAAFDYGYTF.

Notes on this clone: The same CDR3 also results from other DNA sequences found in this sample. The chain recombines TRBV5-5 with TRBJ2-1; the D is unclear. CDR3 length: 16 residues. Trimming shortened V by 1 base and J by 7 bases, and 18 bases separated the two germline ends. CDR1 SGHKS and CDR2 YYEKEE come from the germline V gene (reference sequence). CDR3 region: CASSLSLVRVMNEQFF. The CDR3 DNA is TGTGCCAGCAGCTTGTCGCTAGTTCGGGTTATGAATGAGCAGTTCTTC.

The chain uses TRBV6-1 and TRBJ1-5; D unresolved. CDR3 length: 16 residues. The V and J ends lost 2 bases and 0 bases respectively, with 11 bases between them. Germline V lookup: CDR1 MNHNS, CDR2 SASEGT. The CDR3 coding sequence is TGTGCCAGCAGTGAAACCCATTGGAATAGCAATCAGCCCCAGCATTTT. It yields the protein CASSETHWNSNQPQHF.

V usage is TRBV29-1 and J usage is TRBJ2-7, with D possibly matching TRBD2 (6 bases). V gave up 1 base and J gave up 7 bases, with 14 bases separating them. The CDR3 has 13 amino acids. Germline V CDR1 and CDR2: SQVTM, ANQGSEA. The CDR3, as DNA: TGCAGCGTTGAAGGTCCGGGAGCAGGTGAGCAGTACTTC. Amino acid sequence: CSVEGPGAGEQYF.

This clone has a single count. V gene TRBV4-3 combines with J gene TRBJ2-5; D remains ambiguous. In germline, CDR1 is LGHNA, CDR2 YSLEER. The CDR3 loop spans 16 amino acids. The germline V and J ends were trimmed by 0 bases and 4 bases, with 15 bases remaining between them. The CDR3 region is CASSQDPPEGSETQYF. The CDR3 DNA is TGCGCCAGCAGCCAAGACCCGCCCGAAGGATCAGAGACCCAGTACTTC.

The genes are TRBV2 and TRBJ2-3, with 11 bases lining up with TRBD2. The CDR3 covers 16 residues. Germline V gives CDR1 SNHLY, CDR2 FYNNEI. The ends lost 3 bases at V and 4 bases at J; junction bases unmatched: 6. CDR3 sequence reads: CASSDFGSGRADTQYF. The CDR3 DNA sequence: TGTGCCAGCAGTGATTTCGGTAGCGGGAGGGCAGATACGCAGTATTTT.

As to this clone: The same CDR3 arises from other DNA sequences in this sample as well. The chain employs TRBV5-4 and TRBJ2-1; D uncertain. Germline CDR1 SGHNT, CDR2 YYREEE (reference sequence). The CDR3 consists of 12 residues. V was shortened by 2 bases and J by 4 bases, with 4 bases between the two germline ends. The chain's CDR3 is CASSFGYNEQFF. CDR3 DNA sequence: TGTGCCAGCAGCTTCGGGTACAATGAGCAGTTCTTC.

This clone has just a few counts. At the DNA level, this CDR3 is encoded by other sequences in the same sample as well. The rearrangement joins TRBV19 to TRBJ2-7; 12 bases agree with TRBD2. Germline V gene sequence: CDR1 LNHDA, CDR2 SQIVND (reference sequence). The trim removed 1 base at V and 4 bases at J, leaving 2 bases unmatched. CDR3 size: 15 residues. CDR3 sequence reads: CASSIGLAGVYEQYF. The DNA for the CDR3 is TGTGCCAGTAGTATAGGACTAGCGGGAGTGTACGAGCAGTACTTC.

The chain has TRBV4-1 and TRBJ2-5, with TRBD1 identical over 7 bases. V lost 0 bases, J lost 2 bases, and 6 bases stayed unmatched. CDR1 MGHRA and CDR2 YSYEKL come from the germline V gene. The CDR3 consists of 16 residues. DNA for the CDR3: TGCGCCAGCAGCCAAGAAGACGTGACAGGGCAAGAGACCCAGTACTTC. It translates to CASSQEDVTGQETQYF.

The chain recombines TRBV5-5 with TRBJ1-1; D call uncertain. Germline assignment: CDR1 SGHKS and CDR2 YYEKEE (reference sequence). CDR3 length: 18 amino acids. V lost 2 bases and J 0 bases, leaving 20 bases between the germline ends. The CDR3 loop reads CASSLPTASRPLNTEAFF. CDR3 coding DNA: TGTGCCAGCAGCTTACCCACGGCATCCAGGCCCCTGAACACTGAAGCTTTCTTT.

This sequence joins TRBV5-5 and TRBJ2-1; 14 bases agree with TRBD2. V lost 0 bases, J lost 2 bases, and 7 bases stayed unmatched. The CDR3 is 19 amino acids. Germline CDR1 SGHKS, CDR2 YYEKEE (reference sequence). Here the CDR3 reads CASSLVGTSGSQAYNEQFF. The DNA for the CDR3 is TGTGCCAGCAGCTTGGTCGGGACTAGCGGGAGTCAGGCCTACAATGAGCAGTTCTTC.

The chain has TRBV27 and TRBJ1-1; D unclear. In germline, CDR1 is MNHEY, CDR2 SMNVEV (reference sequence). The CDR3 spans 14 residues. Deletions cut 3 bases from V and 3 bases from J, with 11 bases between. The CDR3, as DNA: TGTGCCAGCAGTTTGGCTCAAGGCTACACTGAAGCTTTCTTT. Translated, it gives CASSLAQGYTEAFF.

The genes are TRBV28 and TRBJ2-1; possible D gene TRBD2, 5 bases. Trimming removed 1 base from V and 6 bases from J, with 16 bases in between. The CDR3 totals 16 residues. The germline V gene encodes CDR1 MDHEN and CDR2 SYDVKM. The DNA for the CDR3 is TGTGCCAGCAGTTTATCACTCGAAGCGGTGTTCAATGAGCAGTTCTTC. Translated: CASSLSLEAVFNEQFF.

This sequence joins TRBV30 and TRBJ1-4, with D possibly TRBD1 on 6 matching bases. Germline V gene sequence: CDR1 GTSNPN, CDR2 SVGIG (reference sequence). V lost 2 bases to trimming and J lost 0 bases, with 16 bases between them. The CDR3 covers 17 residues. The CDR3 DNA sequence: TGTGCCTGGAGTACCGGACAGCCCAGTGCAACTAATGAAAAACTGTTTTTT. Encoded protein: CAWSTGQPSATNEKLFF.

The genes are TRBV2 and TRBJ2-7, with D perhaps TRBD1 (5 bases). In germline, CDR1 is SNHLY, CDR2 FYNNEI. This CDR3 contains 13 residues. V lost 8 bases and J lost 0, with 11 bases in between. CDR3 nucleotides: TGTGCCAGCGTTGGGGCGGCCTCCTACGAGCAGTACTTC. Its translation is CASVGAASYEQYF.

This chain connects TRBV6-1 to TRBJ2-1; the D gene is possibly TRBD2 (7 bases). The CDR3 sequence is 16 residues long. Between the trimmed V and J ends, which lost 1 base and 5 bases, there was a span of 15 bases. Germline lookup yields CDR1 MNHNS and CDR2 SASEGT. The CDR3 nucleotides are TGTGCCAGCAGTGAAGAGGGGGGGGCGCCCCACAATGAGCAGTTCTTC. This translates into CASSEEGGAPHNEQFF.

This chain connects TRBV9 to TRBJ2-1; 8 bases match TRBD2. J was trimmed by 8 bases and V by 6 bases; bases with no gene match: 19. The CDR3 runs 17 residues. Per germline, CDR1 SGDLS and CDR2 YYNGEE. CDR3 bases: TGTGCCAGCAAAACCCGTCGGACGGGAGGGCCTAATTATGAGCAGTTCTTC. Its protein is CASKTRRTGGPNYEQFF.

This chain connects TRBV5-1 to TRBJ2-1, with 11 bases fitting TRBD2. With 4 bases clipped from V and 6 bases from J, the junction kept 6 bases outside the gene matches. From germline, CDR1 is SGHRS and CDR2 YFSETQ. The CDR3 is made up of 15 amino acids. The CDR3: CASSEGLAEANEQFF. The DNA for the CDR3 is TGCGCCAGCAGCGAGGGACTAGCGGAGGCCAATGAGCAGTTCTTC.

The chain carries TRBV7-9 and TRBJ1-3; D remains ambiguous. The CDR3 has 17 amino acids. Germline V gives CDR1 SEHNR, CDR2 FQNEAQ (reference sequence). V lost 5 bases to trimming and J lost 4 bases, with 21 bases between them. This CDR3 is CASSPRVVPALGNTIYF. The DNA for the CDR3 is TGTGCCAGCAGCCCACGGGTAGTCCCCGCCCTAGGAAACACCATATATTTT.

The V gene is TRBV6-5, the J gene TRBJ2-5; D ambiguous. The V end was cut by 5 bases, the J end by 5 bases, with 12 bases between. Germline V gene data show CDR1 as MNHEY and CDR2 as SVGAGI. The CDR3 has 13 amino acids. CDR3 in DNA: TGTGCCAGCAGTCTCGGGCCGAGGGAGACCCAGTACTTC. Translated: CASSLGPRETQYF.

The J gene is TRBJ2-7, the V gene TRBV7-2; 14 nucleotides line up with TRBD2. Germline V gene lookup returns CDR1 SGHTA and CDR2 FQGNSA. CDR3 length equals 17 residues. The trim removed 5 bases at V and 6 bases at J, leaving 12 bases unmatched. The CDR3 here is CASSPRLAGGPGGEQYF. The CDR3 DNA follows: TGTGCCAGCAGCCCCCGACTAGCGGGAGGGCCGGGAGGCGAGCAGTACTTC.

This clone was recorded once. Since a much larger clone is just one base distant, this may be a read error. V gene TRBV7-9 combines with J gene TRBJ2-5; 13 bases map to TRBD2. V was clipped by 8 bases and J by 5 bases; unmatched bases: 5. Germline V CDR1 and CDR2: SEHNR, FQNEAQ (reference sequence). The CDR3 loop spans 14 amino acids. DNA for the CDR3: TGTGCCAGCCGGACTAGCGGGAGTATGGAGACCCAGTACTTC. It specifies CASRTSGSMETQYF.

This clone was detected a few times. The same CDR3 arises from other DNA sequences in this sample as well. This chain connects TRBV7-9 to TRBJ2-7; the D is unclear. The CDR3 has 12 residues. Trimming took 1 base from V and 2 from J, leaving 3 bases between them. Germline assignment: CDR1 SEHNR and CDR2 FQNEAQ (reference sequence). CDR3 sequence reads: CASSLGTYEQYF. The CDR3 coding sequence is TGTGCCAGCAGCTTAGGAACCTACGAGCAGTACTTC.

This chain joins TRBV11-3 and TRBJ2-1; D is tentatively TRBD1 or TRBD2 (5 bases each). Germline-derived CDR1 and CDR2 are SGHNT and YENEEA. There are 16 residues in the CDR3. Trimming took off 6 bases at V and 5 bases at J, with 20 bases between the two ends. Here the CDR3 DNA reads TGTGCCAGCAGTCAATCCGGGACCCAGGTCCACAATGAGCAGTTCTTC. This gives the protein CASSQSGTQVHNEQFF.